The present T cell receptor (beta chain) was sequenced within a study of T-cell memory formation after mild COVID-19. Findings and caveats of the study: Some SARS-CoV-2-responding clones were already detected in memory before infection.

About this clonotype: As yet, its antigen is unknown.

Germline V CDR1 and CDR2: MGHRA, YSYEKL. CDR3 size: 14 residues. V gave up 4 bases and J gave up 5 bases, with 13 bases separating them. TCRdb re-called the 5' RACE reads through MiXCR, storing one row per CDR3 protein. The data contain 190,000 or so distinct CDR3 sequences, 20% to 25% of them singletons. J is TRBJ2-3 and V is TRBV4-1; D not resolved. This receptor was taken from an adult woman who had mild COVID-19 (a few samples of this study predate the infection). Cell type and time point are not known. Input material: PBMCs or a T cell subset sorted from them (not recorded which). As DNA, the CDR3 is TGCGCCAGCAGCCCTAACTGGGAAGGAGATACGCAGTATTTT. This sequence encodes CASSPNWEGDTQYF.